A selection of T cell receptor beta chains follows, all from one sample in a study of technical replicates of blood from several donors. Generated by immunoSEQ multiplex PCR, the TCRdb table keeps only in-frame clones and is missing some. Of some 74,000 clones detected, under 98% appear once; the ten largest clones hold approximately 0.3%. The sample taken for sequencing was T cells isolated from PBMCs. These receptors came from a human donor in good health. The CDR3 runs from the conserved cysteine through the conserved F or W. Fields, in order: D gene, V gene, clone size, J gene, CDR3 DNA, CDR3 protein. D genes are given only for firm matches. Size tells how often a clone was seen (once, few, many) or the class of an expanded clone, and some rows leave it out.

d_call: TRBD2; v_call: TRBV2; clone_size: NA; j_call: TRBJ2-7; cdr3_nt: TGTGCCAGCTCTGCTAGCGGGAGCTACGAGCAGTACTTC; cdr3_aa: CASSASGSYEQYF
d_call: NA; v_call: TRBV10-1; clone_size: NA; j_call: TRBJ2-2; cdr3_nt: TGCGCCAGCAGTGACGGAGGGAACACCGGGGAGCTGTTTTTT; cdr3_aa: CASSDGGNTGELFF
d_call: NA; v_call: TRBV30; clone_size: NA; j_call: TRBJ2-2; cdr3_nt: TGTGCCTGGAACGAACAGCTGCCCGGGGAGCTGTTTTTT; cdr3_aa: CAWNEQLPGELFF
d_call: TRBD2; v_call: TRBV27; clone_size: NA; j_call: TRBJ2-5; cdr3_nt: TGTGCCAGCAGTTACGGGCTAGCGGGACAAGAGACCCAGTACTTC; cdr3_aa: CASSYGLAGQETQYF
d_call: TRBD2; v_call: TRBV6-4; clone_size: NA; j_call: TRBJ2-1; cdr3_nt: TGTGCCAGCAGTGACTCAGCGGGAGGGTACAATGAGCAGTTCTTC; cdr3_aa: CASSDSAGGYNEQFF
d_call: TRBD2; v_call: TRBV7-3; clone_size: NA; j_call: TRBJ2-3; cdr3_nt: TGTGCCAGCAGCATCCTAGCGGGCACAGATACGCAGTATTTT; cdr3_aa: CASSILAGTDTQYF
d_call: TRBD1; v_call: TRBV4-1; clone_size: NA; j_call: TRBJ2-2; cdr3_nt: TGCGCCAGCAGCCGAACCGGGACAGGGTTTACCGGGGAGCTGTTTTTT; cdr3_aa: CASSRTGTGFTGELFF
d_call: NA; v_call: TRBV10-3; clone_size: once; j_call: TRBJ2-7; cdr3_nt: TGTGCCACCTCGCCAGGGGATGAGCAGTACTTC; cdr3_aa: CATSPGDEQYF
d_call: TRBD2; v_call: TRBV13; clone_size: NA; j_call: TRBJ2-3; cdr3_nt: TGTGCCAGCAGCTCCTCGACTAGCGGGAGGGCCACGGATACGCAGTATTTT; cdr3_aa: CASSSSTSGRATDTQYF
d_call: TRBD1; v_call: TRBV9; clone_size: NA; j_call: TRBJ2-7; cdr3_nt: TGTGCCAGCAGCGTCGACAGGGGCTACGAGCAGTACTTC; cdr3_aa: CASSVDRGYEQYF
d_call: NA; v_call: TRBV4-3; clone_size: NA; j_call: TRBJ2-7; cdr3_nt: TGCGCCAGCAGCCCATCTGGGGCGCTTTACTCCTACGAGCAGTACTTC; cdr3_aa: CASSPSGALYSYEQYF
d_call: NA; v_call: TRBV5-1; clone_size: NA; j_call: TRBJ1-1; cdr3_nt: TGCGCCAGCAGCTTAGGACTGCTGATGAACACTGAAGCTTTCTTT; cdr3_aa: CASSLGLLMNTEAFF
d_call: NA; v_call: TRBV5-1; clone_size: NA; j_call: TRBJ1-2; cdr3_nt: TGCGCCAGCAGTCTATCCTCGTTTGGCAGGGAAGTTTTGTGGGGCTACACCTTC; cdr3_aa: CASSLSSFGREVLWGYTF
d_call: NA; v_call: TRBV12-5; clone_size: NA; j_call: TRBJ2-3; cdr3_nt: TGTGCTAGTGGTTTTTACCCCGGGACTGGAAATGAGGATACGCAGTATTTT; cdr3_aa: CASGFYPGTGNEDTQYF
d_call: TRBD2; v_call: TRBV19; clone_size: NA; j_call: TRBJ2-1; cdr3_nt: TGTGCCAGTGGTAGCGGGAGGGCCTCGGATGAGCAGTTCTTC; cdr3_aa: CASGSGRASDEQFF
d_call: NA; v_call: TRBV6-6; clone_size: NA; j_call: TRBJ1-4; cdr3_nt: TGTGCCAGCAGTTATCCCCCTGAGGGGGATGAAAAACTGTTTTTT; cdr3_aa: CASSYPPEGDEKLFF
d_call: NA; v_call: TRBV2; clone_size: NA; j_call: TRBJ2-5; cdr3_nt: TGTGCCAGCAGTTGGGGAGGAGAGACCCAGTACTTC; cdr3_aa: CASSWGGETQYF
d_call: NA; v_call: TRBV9; clone_size: NA; j_call: TRBJ2-7; cdr3_nt: TGTGCCAGCAGCGTTGGACAGACCTACGAGCAGTACTTC; cdr3_aa: CASSVGQTYEQYF
d_call: TRBD2; v_call: TRBV11-2; clone_size: NA; j_call: TRBJ2-1; cdr3_nt: TGTGCCAGCAGCTGGACTAGTCTAGGCTCCTACAATGAGCAGTTCTTC; cdr3_aa: CASSWTSLGSYNEQFF
d_call: NA; v_call: TRBV19; clone_size: NA; j_call: TRBJ1-3; cdr3_nt: TGTGCCAGTAGTATCGGGGGAAACACCATATATTTT; cdr3_aa: CASSIGGNTIYF
d_call: NA; v_call: TRBV5-1; clone_size: once; j_call: TRBJ2-2; cdr3_nt: TGCGCCAGCAGCTTGAGGCGGGATCGGCCTGGGGAGCTGTTTTTT; cdr3_aa: CASSLRRDRPGELFF
d_call: TRBD2; v_call: TRBV30; clone_size: NA; j_call: TRBJ2-1; cdr3_nt: TGTGCCTGGGAGTCTTGGCGGGAGAAGAATGAGCAGTTCTTC; cdr3_aa: CAWESWREKNEQFF
d_call: NA; v_call: TRBV6-5; clone_size: NA; j_call: TRBJ2-1; cdr3_nt: TGTGCCAGCAGTTACGCGGTAGCGGTCTACAATGAGCAGTTCTTC; cdr3_aa: CASSYAVAVYNEQFF
d_call: TRBD1; v_call: TRBV6-1; clone_size: once; j_call: TRBJ1-1; cdr3_nt: TGTGCCAGCAGTGAAAGGACAGGGAAAGCTTTCTTT; cdr3_aa: CASSERTGKAFF
d_call: NA; v_call: TRBV7-3; clone_size: once; j_call: TRBJ2-7; cdr3_nt: TGTGCCAGCAGCCCACCCGGGAGCTACGAGCAGTACTTC; cdr3_aa: CASSPPGSYEQYF
d_call: NA; v_call: TRBV4-1; clone_size: NA; j_call: TRBJ1-4; cdr3_nt: TGCGCCAGCGGGTCAGGTTCTTACGGACTGTTTTTT; cdr3_aa: CASGSGSYGLFF
d_call: NA; v_call: TRBV4-1; clone_size: NA; j_call: TRBJ1-2; cdr3_nt: TGCGCCAGCAGCCCCCGCGGTACACCAAGGTCATATGGCTACACCTTC; cdr3_aa: CASSPRGTPRSYGYTF
d_call: NA; v_call: TRBV5-4; clone_size: NA; j_call: TRBJ2-5; cdr3_nt: TGTGCCAGCAGCTCAACAGGGACCCAAGAGACCCAGTACTTC; cdr3_aa: CASSSTGTQETQYF
d_call: NA; v_call: TRBV6-6; clone_size: NA; j_call: TRBJ2-7; cdr3_nt: TGTGCCAGCAGTTACTCCGTCTACGAGCAGTACTTC; cdr3_aa: CASSYSVYEQYF
d_call: TRBD1; v_call: TRBV29-1; clone_size: NA; j_call: TRBJ2-7; cdr3_nt: TGCAGCGTTATCGCCGGGACAGGGGGCTCCGAGCAGTACTTC; cdr3_aa: CSVIAGTGGSEQYF
d_call: TRBD1; v_call: TRBV2; clone_size: NA; j_call: TRBJ1-5; cdr3_nt: TGTGCCAGCAGTAGAACAGGGGAGTCAAATCAGCCCCAGCATTTT; cdr3_aa: CASSRTGESNQPQHF
d_call: TRBD2; v_call: TRBV7-9; clone_size: NA; j_call: TRBJ2-5; cdr3_nt: TGTGCCAGCAGCTTAAAACGGCTAGCGGGAGGGAGGGGTGGAGAGACCCAGTACTTC; cdr3_aa: CASSLKRLAGGRGGETQYF
d_call: NA; v_call: TRBV6-1; clone_size: NA; j_call: TRBJ1-5; cdr3_nt: TGTGCCAGCAGTGTCGAGGGTAATCAGCCCCAGCATTTT; cdr3_aa: CASSVEGNQPQHF
d_call: TRBD1; v_call: TRBV13; clone_size: NA; j_call: TRBJ2-1; cdr3_nt: TGTGCCAGCAGCTTGCCGGGACAGGGGGTTAACAATGAGCAGTTCTTC; cdr3_aa: CASSLPGQGVNNEQFF
d_call: NA; v_call: TRBV6-5; clone_size: NA; j_call: TRBJ1-5; cdr3_nt: TGTGCCAGCAGTTCCAAGGACAGTTCCCATCAGCCCCAGCATTTT; cdr3_aa: CASSSKDSSHQPQHF
d_call: TRBD2; v_call: TRBV11-3; clone_size: NA; j_call: TRBJ2-3; cdr3_nt: TGTGCCAGCAGCTTAGATTCGGCGGGAGCAGATACGCAGTATTTT; cdr3_aa: CASSLDSAGADTQYF
d_call: NA; v_call: TRBV30; clone_size: NA; j_call: TRBJ2-7; cdr3_nt: TGTGCCTGGAGTGTACCGGTCCGAATAAGCTCATACGAGCAGTACTTC; cdr3_aa: CAWSVPVRISSYEQYF
d_call: NA; v_call: TRBV25-1; clone_size: NA; j_call: TRBJ1-4; cdr3_nt: TGTGCCAGCAGTGAATTCAGGGGCGGTACTGAAAAACTGTTTTTT; cdr3_aa: CASSEFRGGTEKLFF
d_call: TRBD1; v_call: TRBV10-3; clone_size: NA; j_call: TRBJ2-1; cdr3_nt: TGTGCCACCTTGAGACAGGGGATGAACAATGAGCAGTTCTTC; cdr3_aa: CATLRQGMNNEQFF
d_call: NA; v_call: TRBV4-1; clone_size: once; j_call: TRBJ2-7; cdr3_nt: TGCGCCAGCAGCCTTTATGGAGGGGCCTACGAGCAGTACTTC; cdr3_aa: CASSLYGGAYEQYF
d_call: NA; v_call: TRBV7-9; clone_size: NA; j_call: TRBJ2-1; cdr3_nt: TGTGCCAGCAGCCTCTCGCGGGTCTCCTACAATGAGCAGTTCTTC; cdr3_aa: CASSLSRVSYNEQFF
d_call: TRBD2; v_call: TRBV7-9; clone_size: NA; j_call: TRBJ2-1; cdr3_nt: TGTGCCAGCAGCCCCCAAGCGGGAGTCATAAATGAGCAGTTCTTC; cdr3_aa: CASSPQAGVINEQFF
d_call: NA; v_call: TRBV10-2; clone_size: NA; j_call: TRBJ2-1; cdr3_nt: TGCGCCAGCAGTGATCCCGGGGTGTACAATGAGCAGTTCTTC; cdr3_aa: CASSDPGVYNEQFF
d_call: NA; v_call: TRBV9; clone_size: once; j_call: TRBJ1-1; cdr3_nt: TGTGCCAGCAGCGTAAACGGTGGGAGCACACTTATCGGGAGGGACACTGAAGCTTTCTTT; cdr3_aa: CASSVNGGSTLIGRDTEAFF
d_call: NA; v_call: TRBV4-1; clone_size: NA; j_call: TRBJ2-7; cdr3_nt: TGCGCCAGCAGCCAAAGGAGCTCCCACGAGCAGTACTTC; cdr3_aa: CASSQRSSHEQYF
d_call: TRBD1; v_call: TRBV11-3; clone_size: NA; j_call: TRBJ2-7; cdr3_nt: TGTGCCAGCAGCGCTAACCTGAAAACAGGGGGAACTGGCTACGAGCAGTACTTC; cdr3_aa: CASSANLKTGGTGYEQYF
d_call: NA; v_call: TRBV7-9; clone_size: NA; j_call: TRBJ2-7; cdr3_nt: TGTGCCAGCAGCTACGAACACTACGAGCAGTACTTC; cdr3_aa: CASSYEHYEQYF
d_call: NA; v_call: TRBV9; clone_size: once; j_call: TRBJ2-7; cdr3_nt: TGTGCCAGCAGCGTAGGAAGCGGTAGCTCCTACGAGCAGTACTTC; cdr3_aa: CASSVGSGSSYEQYF
d_call: TRBD1; v_call: TRBV7-2; clone_size: once; j_call: TRBJ1-1; cdr3_nt: TGTGCCAGCAGCCCGCAACCACAGGGGGCCCACACTGAAGCTTTCTTT; cdr3_aa: CASSPQPQGAHTEAFF
d_call: TRBD1; v_call: TRBV7-8; clone_size: NA; j_call: TRBJ2-5; cdr3_nt: TGTGCCAGCAGCTTAGTCACAGGGGGCTACCAGACCCAGTACTTC; cdr3_aa: CASSLVTGGYQTQYF
d_call: NA; v_call: TRBV5-1; clone_size: NA; j_call: TRBJ2-2; cdr3_nt: TGCGCCAGCAGCTTCTCAGATTGGGCAGGGTCAGTGGAGCTGTTTTTT; cdr3_aa: CASSFSDWAGSVELFF
d_call: NA; v_call: TRBV29-1; clone_size: NA; j_call: TRBJ2-5; cdr3_nt: TGCAGCGTTCATCAAGAGACCCAGTACTTC; cdr3_aa: CSVHQETQYF
d_call: NA; v_call: TRBV30; clone_size: NA; j_call: TRBJ1-5; cdr3_nt: TGTGCCTGGAGTTATTTCTTCCGGGGGGTAAATCAGCCCCAGCATTTT; cdr3_aa: CAWSYFFRGVNQPQHF